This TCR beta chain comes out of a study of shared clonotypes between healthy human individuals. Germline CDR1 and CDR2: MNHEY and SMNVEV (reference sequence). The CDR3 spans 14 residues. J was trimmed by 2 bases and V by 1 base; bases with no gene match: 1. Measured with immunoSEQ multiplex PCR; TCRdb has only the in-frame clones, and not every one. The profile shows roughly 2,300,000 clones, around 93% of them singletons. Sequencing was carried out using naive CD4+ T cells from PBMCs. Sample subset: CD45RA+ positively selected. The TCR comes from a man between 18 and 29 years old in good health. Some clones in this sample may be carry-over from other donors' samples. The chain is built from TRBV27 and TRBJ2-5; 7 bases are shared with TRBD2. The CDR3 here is CASSLWGGQETQYF. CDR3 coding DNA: TGTGCCAGCAGTTTATGGGGGGGACAAGAGACCCAGTACTTC.